The rows below give T cell receptor beta chains drawn from one sample of a study of T cell changes during pregnancy in multiple sclerosis. Profiled with immunoSEQ multiplex PCR; TCRdb holds only in-frame clones, not every one. The profile shows 50,000 to 70,000 clones, roughly 91% of them singletons. Sequencing used peripheral blood, obtained in the third trimester of pregnancy. All receptors come from a female donor in good health, enrolled as a control in a pregnancy study. Each CDR3 is given with its conserved first and last residue. Fields, in order: D gene, J gene, clone size, V gene, CDR3 protein, CDR3 DNA. The D gene is left open where the match is weak. Size is stated for part of the rows, as once, few or many counts, or as a class when the clone is expanded.

d_call: TRBD1
j_call: TRBJ2-5
clone_size: -
v_call: TRBV5-1
cdr3_aa: CASSLEEPRDRDQETQYF
cdr3_nt: TGCGCCAGCAGCTTGGAAGAGCCTCGGGACAGGGATCAAGAGACCCAGTACTTC

d_call: TRBD1
j_call: TRBJ1-1
clone_size: -
v_call: TRBV2
cdr3_aa: CASSGDSLRTEAFF
cdr3_nt: TGTGCCAGCAGTGGGGACAGCCTACGCACTGAAGCTTTCTTT

d_call: -
j_call: TRBJ1-1
clone_size: -
v_call: TRBV20-1
cdr3_aa: CSAPYQGEAFF
cdr3_nt: TGCAGTGCTCCCTACCAGGGCGAAGCTTTCTTT

d_call: TRBD2
j_call: TRBJ2-5
clone_size: -
v_call: TRBV5-1
cdr3_aa: CASSLVAGGPETQYF
cdr3_nt: TGCGCCAGCAGCTTGGTTGCGGGGGGCCCGGAGACCCAGTACTTC

d_call: -
j_call: TRBJ2-3
clone_size: once
v_call: TRBV2
cdr3_aa: CASFSGDSTDTQYF
cdr3_nt: TGTGCCAGCTTTTCAGGGGATAGCACAGATACGCAGTATTTT

d_call: TRBD1
j_call: TRBJ1-3
clone_size: -
v_call: TRBV19
cdr3_aa: CASSTGQRGRNTIYF
cdr3_nt: TGTGCCAGTAGTACGGGACAGAGGGGGAGGAACACCATATATTTT

d_call: TRBD2
j_call: TRBJ2-7
clone_size: -
v_call: TRBV6-5
cdr3_aa: CASSYSMAGGSGEQYF
cdr3_nt: TGTGCCAGCAGTTACTCGATGGCGGGGGGTTCGGGGGAGCAGTACTTC

d_call: -
j_call: TRBJ1-2
clone_size: -
v_call: TRBV7-9
cdr3_aa: CASSIEGDGIF
cdr3_nt: TGTGCCAGCAGTATAGAGGGGGATGGGATTTTC

d_call: -
j_call: TRBJ2-1
clone_size: -
v_call: TRBV7-8
cdr3_aa: CASSLLAHGARDEQFF
cdr3_nt: TGTGCCAGCAGCTTGTTGGCTCACGGAGCCCGAGATGAGCAGTTCTTC

d_call: -
j_call: TRBJ2-2
clone_size: -
v_call: TRBV14
cdr3_aa: CASSQAVRVAHGELFF
cdr3_nt: TGTGCCAGCAGCCAAGCTGTGAGGGTGGCGCACGGGGAGCTGTTTTTT

d_call: -
j_call: TRBJ1-1
clone_size: -
v_call: TRBV5-4
cdr3_aa: CASSLRGPDEAFF
cdr3_nt: TGTGCCAGCAGCTTGCGGGGTCCGGATGAAGCTTTCTTT

d_call: -
j_call: TRBJ2-7
clone_size: -
v_call: TRBV11-1
cdr3_aa: CASSQGAAPSGEQYF
cdr3_nt: TGTGCCAGCAGCCAAGGGGCGGCCCCCTCGGGCGAGCAGTACTTC

d_call: TRBD2
j_call: TRBJ2-7
clone_size: -
v_call: TRBV4-1
cdr3_aa: CASSQVAGLSYEQYF
cdr3_nt: TGCGCCAGCAGCCAAGTAGCGGGGCTTTCCTACGAGCAGTACTTC

d_call: -
j_call: TRBJ2-1
clone_size: -
v_call: TRBV4-2
cdr3_aa: CASSQVIQNEQFF
cdr3_nt: TGTGCCAGCAGCCAAGTTATCCAGAATGAGCAGTTCTTC

d_call: TRBD1
j_call: TRBJ2-3
clone_size: -
v_call: TRBV5-1
cdr3_aa: CASSRDRFTDTQYF
cdr3_nt: TGCGCCAGCAGTAGGGACAGATTCACAGATACGCAGTATTTT

d_call: -
j_call: TRBJ1-6
clone_size: -
v_call: TRBV27
cdr3_aa: CASSLSGNSPLHF
cdr3_nt: TGTGCCAGCAGTTTATCCGGGAATTCACCCCTCCACTTT

d_call: -
j_call: TRBJ2-1
clone_size: -
v_call: TRBV9
cdr3_aa: CASSVGGVPGNEQFF
cdr3_nt: TGTGCCAGCAGCGTAGGGGGGGTCCCGGGCAATGAGCAGTTCTTC

d_call: TRBD1
j_call: TRBJ2-1
clone_size: -
v_call: TRBV5-8
cdr3_aa: CASSYWTGGTVNEQFF
cdr3_nt: TGTGCCAGCAGCTATTGGACAGGGGGAACGGTCAATGAGCAGTTCTTC

d_call: -
j_call: TRBJ2-6
clone_size: -
v_call: TRBV30
cdr3_aa: CAWENYRAGANVLTF
cdr3_nt: TGTGCCTGGGAGAACTACAGGGCTGGGGCCAACGTCCTGACTTTC

d_call: -
j_call: TRBJ2-2
clone_size: -
v_call: TRBV28
cdr3_aa: CASSLGGLNTGELFF
cdr3_nt: TGTGCCAGCAGTTTGGGCGGGTTGAACACCGGGGAGCTGTTTTTT

d_call: TRBD2
j_call: TRBJ2-2
clone_size: -
v_call: TRBV6-1
cdr3_aa: CASSDDGGGNSNTGELFF
cdr3_nt: TGTGCCAGCAGTGACGATGGGGGAGGGAATTCGAACACCGGGGAGCTGTTTTTT

d_call: TRBD1
j_call: TRBJ1-4
clone_size: -
v_call: TRBV5-4
cdr3_aa: CASSSPGQGVQKLFF
cdr3_nt: TGTGCCAGCAGCTCACCGGGACAGGGCGTTCAAAAACTGTTTTTT